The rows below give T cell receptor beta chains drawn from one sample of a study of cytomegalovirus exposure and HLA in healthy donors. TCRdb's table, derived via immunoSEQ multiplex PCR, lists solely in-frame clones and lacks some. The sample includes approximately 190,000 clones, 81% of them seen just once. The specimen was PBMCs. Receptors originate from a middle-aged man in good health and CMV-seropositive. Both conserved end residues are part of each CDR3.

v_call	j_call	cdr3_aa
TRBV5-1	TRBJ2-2	CASSLWTGGTGELFF
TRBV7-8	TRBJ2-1	CASSLAGLASYNEQFF
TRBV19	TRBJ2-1	CASSIEPLLCLIGLWGEQFF
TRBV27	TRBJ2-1	CASSAARGVEQFF
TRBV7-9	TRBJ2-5	CASSRFGLAGGETQYF
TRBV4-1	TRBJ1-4	CASSQDRVNEKLFF
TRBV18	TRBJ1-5	CASSPTMTGGNQPQHF
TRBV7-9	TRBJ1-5	CASSLGDTSNQPQHF
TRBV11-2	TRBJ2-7	CASTRTSGSSYEQYF
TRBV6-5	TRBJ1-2	CASSPTDRGYGYTF
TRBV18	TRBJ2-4	CASSPTWGIAKNIQYF
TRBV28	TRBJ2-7	CASSFPDSLSEQYF
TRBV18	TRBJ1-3	CASSQGQGVAGNTIYF
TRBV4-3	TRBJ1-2	CASSPSRGGYTF
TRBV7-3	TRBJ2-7	CASSSPGLAIYEQYF
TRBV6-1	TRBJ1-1	CASSENRNTEAFF
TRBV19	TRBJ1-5	CASSIDGGINQPQHF
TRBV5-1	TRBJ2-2	CASSLSDQGSGELFF
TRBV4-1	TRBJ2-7	CASSPSGGLREQYF
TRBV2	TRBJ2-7	CASRAPGLAGGPGSYEQYF